These T cell receptor beta chains were read from a single sample in a study of beta chain features in type 1 diabetes. Data came from immunoSEQ multiplex PCR; TCRdb stores just in-frame clones and leaves some out. This repertoire shows just over 150,000 clones, around 10% found once; its top ten account for around 2%. The sample taken for sequencing was central memory CD4+ T cells from blood. These TCRs come from a man between 18 and 35 years old in good health. CDR3s leave out the opening cysteine and the closing phenylalanine or tryptophan.

V	J	CDR3
TRBV27	TRBJ1-1	ASSLVSMNTEAF
TRBV9	TRBJ2-3	ASSLRQGGTDTQY
TRBV5-4	TRBJ1-1	ASSSGQGKGEAF
TRBV29-1	TRBJ2-3	SVVPTRGADTQY
TRBV2	TRBJ1-2	AGDREGYGYT
TRBV29-1	TRBJ2-7	SVASRYEQY
TRBV2	TRBJ2-3	ASVRDSYTDTQY
TRBV28	TRBJ2-7	ASSRPGLLSYEQY
TRBV19	TRBJ1-2	ASSIVSGSVYGYT
TRBV7-6	TRBJ2-3	ASSLRDTQY
TRBV19	TRBJ2-7	ASSIEGDEQY
TRBV29-1	TRBJ1-2	SALSRSDYGYT
TRBV4-3	TRBJ2-6	ASSPRDRENVLT
TRBV4-3	TRBJ1-2	ASSQDGQGRYYGYT
TRBV4-3	TRBJ1-2	ASSERTGADGYT
TRBV9	TRBJ1-4	ASSADGRGEKLF
TRBV27	TRBJ2-3	ASSLAGLAGKRKTDTQY
TRBV7-9	TRBJ2-7	ASSPVGQGVYEQY
TRBV7-2	TRBJ1-2	ASSRPGTGTYGYT
TRBV18	TRBJ2-5	ASSDGLRQETQY
TRBV10-3	TRBJ2-7	AISTRKSEQY
TRBV28	TRBJ2-3	ASSLSRPSDTQY
TRBV18	TRBJ2-7	ASSPRSGTYEQY
TRBV19	TRBJ1-6	ASSLGQLNSPLH